The source of this TCR beta chain is a study of blood T cells in healthy people across ages. This clonotype was detected ten times or more. The second PCR ran about 6 to 12 cycles with a sample-barcoded 5' primer and J-beta primers. TCRdb re-called the 5' RACE reads with MiXCR, one entry per CDR3 protein. The sample holds roughly 1.7 million distinct CDR3 sequences; 30% to 40% are singletons and the top ten take roughly 12%. With each sample, at least 5 micrograms of total RNA were extracted. The CDR3 runs to 14 residues. CDR1 is MNHEY and CDR2 is SMNVEV in the germline V gene (reference sequence). With 4 bases clipped from V and 6 bases from J, the junction kept 4 bases outside the gene matches.

This clonotype originated in a woman in her thirties in good health. The chain has TRBV27 and TRBJ2-3, with TRBD1 identical over 10 bases. Sequenced material: blood. Written as DNA, the CDR3 is TGTGCCAGCAGTTATGGACAGGGGGGTGATACGCAGTATTTT. Amino acids: CASSYGQGGDTQYF.